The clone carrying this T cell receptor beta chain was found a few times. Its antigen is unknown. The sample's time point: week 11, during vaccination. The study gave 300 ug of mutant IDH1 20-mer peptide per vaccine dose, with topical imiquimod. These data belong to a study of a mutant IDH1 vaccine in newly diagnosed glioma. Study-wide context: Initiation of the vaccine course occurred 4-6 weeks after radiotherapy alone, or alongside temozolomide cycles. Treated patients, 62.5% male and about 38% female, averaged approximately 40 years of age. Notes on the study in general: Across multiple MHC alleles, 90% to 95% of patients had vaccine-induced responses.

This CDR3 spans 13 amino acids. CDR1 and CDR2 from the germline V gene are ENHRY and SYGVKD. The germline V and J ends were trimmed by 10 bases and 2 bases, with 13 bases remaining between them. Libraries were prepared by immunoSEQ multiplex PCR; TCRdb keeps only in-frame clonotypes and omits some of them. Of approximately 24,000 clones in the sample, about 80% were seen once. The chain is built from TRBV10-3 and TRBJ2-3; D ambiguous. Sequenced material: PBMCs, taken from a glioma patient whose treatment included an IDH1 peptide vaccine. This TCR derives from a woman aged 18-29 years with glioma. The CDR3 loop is CATLDWDTDTQYF. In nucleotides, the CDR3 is TGTGCCACCCTCGACTGGGACACAGATACGCAGTATTTT.